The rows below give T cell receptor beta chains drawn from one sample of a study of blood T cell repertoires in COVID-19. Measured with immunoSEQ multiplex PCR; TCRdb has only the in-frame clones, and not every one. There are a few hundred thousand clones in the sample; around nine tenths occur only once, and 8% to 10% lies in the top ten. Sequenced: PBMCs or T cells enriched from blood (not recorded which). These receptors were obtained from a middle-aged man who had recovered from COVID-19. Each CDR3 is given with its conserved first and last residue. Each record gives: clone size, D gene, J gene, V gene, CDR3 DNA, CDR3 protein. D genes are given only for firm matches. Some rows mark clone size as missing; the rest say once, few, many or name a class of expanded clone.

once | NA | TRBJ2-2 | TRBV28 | TGTGCCAGCAGTTTGGGGGCGGGAGTTACCGGGGAGCTGTTTTTT | CASSLGAGVTGELFF
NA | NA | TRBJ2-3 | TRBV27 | TGTGCCAGCAGTTTATCAGCGACTATACTCTACACAGATACGCAGTATTTT | CASSLSATILYTDTQYF
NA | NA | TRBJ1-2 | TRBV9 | TGTGCCAGCAGAGCCGGCGGGGTAAACTATGGCTACACCTTC | CASRAGGVNYGYTF
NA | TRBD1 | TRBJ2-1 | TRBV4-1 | TGCGCCAGCAGCCAGATTCCCGGGACAGGGTTGAATGAGCAGTTCTTC | CASSQIPGTGLNEQFF
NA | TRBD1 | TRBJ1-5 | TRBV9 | TGTGCCAGCAGTCAGGGGGTTAATCAGCCCCAGCATTTT | CASSQGVNQPQHF
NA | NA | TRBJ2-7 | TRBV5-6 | TGTGCCAGCAGCTTGTCTTCTGCGGCTAGCAAATCCTACGAGCAGTACTTC | CASSLSSAASKSYEQYF
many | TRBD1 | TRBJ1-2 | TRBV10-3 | TGTGCCATCACTAAAAAAGGACAGGGGCGTGTCTATGGCTACACCTTC | CAITKKGQGRVYGYTF
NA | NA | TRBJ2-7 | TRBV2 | TGTGCCAGCAATAAACAGGGCTACGAGCAGTACTTC | CASNKQGYEQYF
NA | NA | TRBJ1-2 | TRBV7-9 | TGTGCCAGCAGCTCGGCCCGTCCGGAAGACAGCTATGGCTACACCTTC | CASSSARPEDSYGYTF
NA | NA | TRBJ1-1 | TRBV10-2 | TGCGCCAGCAGTTCGACAGAGGCTGTTCTTGAAGCTTTCTTT | CASSSTEAVLEAFF
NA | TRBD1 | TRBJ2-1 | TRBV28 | TGTGCCAGCAGTTCCGGGACAGTCTACAATGAGCAGTTCTTC | CASSSGTVYNEQFF
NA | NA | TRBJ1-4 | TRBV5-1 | TGCGCCAGCAGCTTGGGACAGGCACGTAATGAAAAACTGTTTTTT | CASSLGQARNEKLFF
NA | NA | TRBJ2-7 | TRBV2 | TGTGCCAGCAGTGGGACTATAACGCTCTACGAGCAGTACTTC | CASSGTITLYEQYF
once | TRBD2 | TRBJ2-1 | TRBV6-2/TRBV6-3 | TGTGCCAGCAGTTACTCAACTAGCGGGAGGGCCAATCATGAGCAGTTCTTC | CASSYSTSGRANHEQFF
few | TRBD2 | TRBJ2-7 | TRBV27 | TGTGCCAGCAGTATCTCGGGACTAGCGGGGTCATACGAGCAGTACTTC | CASSISGLAGSYEQYF
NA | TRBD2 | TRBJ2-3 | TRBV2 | TGTGCCAGATCAGCGGGGGGCACAGATACGCAGTATTTT | CARSAGGTDTQYF